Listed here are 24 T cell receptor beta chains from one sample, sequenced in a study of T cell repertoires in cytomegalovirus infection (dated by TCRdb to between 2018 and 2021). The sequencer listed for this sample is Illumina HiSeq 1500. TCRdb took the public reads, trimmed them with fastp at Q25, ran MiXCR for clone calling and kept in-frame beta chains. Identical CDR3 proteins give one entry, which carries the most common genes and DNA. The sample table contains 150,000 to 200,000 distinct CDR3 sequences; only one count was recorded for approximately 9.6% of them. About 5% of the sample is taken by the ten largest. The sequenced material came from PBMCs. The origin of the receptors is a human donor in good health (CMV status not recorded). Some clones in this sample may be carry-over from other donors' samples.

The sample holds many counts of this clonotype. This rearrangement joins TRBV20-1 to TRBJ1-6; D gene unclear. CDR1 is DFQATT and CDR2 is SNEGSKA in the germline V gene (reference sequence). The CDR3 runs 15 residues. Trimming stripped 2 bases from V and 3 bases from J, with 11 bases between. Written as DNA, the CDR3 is TGCAGTGCTAGACAGACAATTAACTATAATTCACCCCTCCACTTT. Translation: CSARQTINYNSPLHF.

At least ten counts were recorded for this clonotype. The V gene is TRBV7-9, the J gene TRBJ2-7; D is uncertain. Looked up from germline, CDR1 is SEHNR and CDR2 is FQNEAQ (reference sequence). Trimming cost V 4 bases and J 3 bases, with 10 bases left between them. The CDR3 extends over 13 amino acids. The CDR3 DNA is TGTGCCAGCAGCTCTGGACGATACTACGAGCAGTACTTC. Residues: CASSSGRYYEQYF. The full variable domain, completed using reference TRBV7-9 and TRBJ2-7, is DTGVSQNPRHKITKRGQNVTFRCDPISEHNRLYWYRQTLGQGPEFLTYFQNEAQLEKSRLLSDRFSAERPKGSFSTLEIQRTEQGDSAMYLCASSSGRYYEQYFGPGTRLTVT.

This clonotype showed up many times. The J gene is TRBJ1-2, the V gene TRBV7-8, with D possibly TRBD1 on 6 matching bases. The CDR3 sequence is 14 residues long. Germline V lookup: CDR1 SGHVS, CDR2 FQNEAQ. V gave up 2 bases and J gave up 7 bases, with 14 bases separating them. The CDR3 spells CASSLREQGSGYTF. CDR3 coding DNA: TGTGCCAGCAGCTTACGTGAACAGGGCAGTGGCTACACCTTC. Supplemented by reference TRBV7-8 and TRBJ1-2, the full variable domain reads GAGVSQSPRYKVAKRGQDVALRCDPISGHVSLFWYQQALGQGPEFLTYFQNEAQLDKSGLPSDRFFAERPEGSVSTLKIQRTQQEDSAVYLCASSLREQGSGYTFGSGTRLTVV.

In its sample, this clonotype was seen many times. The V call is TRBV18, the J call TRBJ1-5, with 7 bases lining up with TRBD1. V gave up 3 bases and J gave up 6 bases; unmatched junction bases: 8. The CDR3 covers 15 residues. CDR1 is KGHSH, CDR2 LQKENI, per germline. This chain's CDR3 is CASSPSTGWGQPQHF. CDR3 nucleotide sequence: TGTGCCAGCTCACCGTCGACAGGGTGGGGTCAGCCCCAGCATTTT.

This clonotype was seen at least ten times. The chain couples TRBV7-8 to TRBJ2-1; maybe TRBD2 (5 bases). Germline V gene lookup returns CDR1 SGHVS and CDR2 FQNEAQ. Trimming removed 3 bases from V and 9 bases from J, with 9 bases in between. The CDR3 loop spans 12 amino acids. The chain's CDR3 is CASSFPGVEQFF. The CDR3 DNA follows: TGTGCCAGCAGCTTCCCCGGGGTTGAGCAGTTCTTC. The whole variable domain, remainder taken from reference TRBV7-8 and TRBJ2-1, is GAGVSQSPRYKVAKRGQDVALRCDPISGHVSLFWYQQALGQGPEFLTYFQNEAQLDKSGLPSDRFFAERPEGSVSTLKIQRTQQEDSAVYLCASSFPGVEQFFGPGTRLTVL.

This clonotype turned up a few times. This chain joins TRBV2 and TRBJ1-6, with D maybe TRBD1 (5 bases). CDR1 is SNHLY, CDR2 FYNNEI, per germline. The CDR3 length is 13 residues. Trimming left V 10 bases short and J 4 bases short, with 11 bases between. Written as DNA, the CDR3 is TGTGCCACCACAGGCCCTTATAATTCACCCCTCCACTTT. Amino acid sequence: CATTGPYNSPLHF.

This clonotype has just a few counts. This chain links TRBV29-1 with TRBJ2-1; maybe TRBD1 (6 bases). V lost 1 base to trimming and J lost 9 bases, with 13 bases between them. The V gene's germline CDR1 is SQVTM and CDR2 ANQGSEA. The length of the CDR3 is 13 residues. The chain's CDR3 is CSVEVGRGGEQFF. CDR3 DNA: TGCAGCGTTGAAGTAGGGCGAGGGGGTGAGCAGTTCTTC.

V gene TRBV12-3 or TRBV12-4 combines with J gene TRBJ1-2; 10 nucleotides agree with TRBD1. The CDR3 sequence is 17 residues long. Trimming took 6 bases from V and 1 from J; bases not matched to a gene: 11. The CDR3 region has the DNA TGTGCCAGCAGCCCAGGGACAGGGGACTTCTTTAACTATGGCTACACCTTC. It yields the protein CASSPGTGDFFNYGYTF.

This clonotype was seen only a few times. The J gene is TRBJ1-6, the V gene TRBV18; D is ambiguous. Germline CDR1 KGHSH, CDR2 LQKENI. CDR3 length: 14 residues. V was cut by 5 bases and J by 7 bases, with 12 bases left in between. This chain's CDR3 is CASSTRQYNSPLHF. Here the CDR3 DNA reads TGTGCCAGCTCAACACGGCAGTACAATTCACCCCTCCACTTT.

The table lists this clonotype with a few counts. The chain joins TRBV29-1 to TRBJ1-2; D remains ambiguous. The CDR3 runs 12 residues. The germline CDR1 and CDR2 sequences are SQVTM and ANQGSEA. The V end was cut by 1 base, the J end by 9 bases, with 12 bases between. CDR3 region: CSVEGREWSYTF. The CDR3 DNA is TGCAGCGTTGAAGGGAGGGAATGGAGCTACACCTTC.

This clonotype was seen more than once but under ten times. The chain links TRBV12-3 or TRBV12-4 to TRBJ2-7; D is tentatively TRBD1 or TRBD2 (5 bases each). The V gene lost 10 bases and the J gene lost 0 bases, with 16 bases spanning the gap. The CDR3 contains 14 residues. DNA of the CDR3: TGTGCCACCCTCAAGGGACCTCCCTCCTACGAGCAGTACTTC. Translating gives CATLKGPPSYEQYF.

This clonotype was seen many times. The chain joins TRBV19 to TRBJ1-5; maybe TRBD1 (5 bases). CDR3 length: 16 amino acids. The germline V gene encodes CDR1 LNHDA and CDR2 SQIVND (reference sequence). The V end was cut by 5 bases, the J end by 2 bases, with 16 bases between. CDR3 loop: CASSPGVRVGNQPQHF. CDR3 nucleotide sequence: TGTGCCAGTAGTCCCGGGGTCAGGGTGGGCAATCAGCCCCAGCATTTT.

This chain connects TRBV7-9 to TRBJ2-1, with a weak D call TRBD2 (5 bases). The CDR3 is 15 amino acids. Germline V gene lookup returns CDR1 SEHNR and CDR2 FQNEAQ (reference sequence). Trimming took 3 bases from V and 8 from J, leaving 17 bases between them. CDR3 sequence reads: CASSFRSSGYDEQFF. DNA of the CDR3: TGTGCCAGCAGCTTCAGATCGTCGGGGTACGATGAGCAGTTCTTC.

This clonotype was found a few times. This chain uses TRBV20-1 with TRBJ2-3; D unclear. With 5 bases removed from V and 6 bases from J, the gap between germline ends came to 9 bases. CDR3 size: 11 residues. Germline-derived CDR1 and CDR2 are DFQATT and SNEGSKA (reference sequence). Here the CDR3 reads CSARRSDTQYF. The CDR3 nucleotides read TGCAGTGCTCGAAGGTCCGATACGCAGTATTTT.

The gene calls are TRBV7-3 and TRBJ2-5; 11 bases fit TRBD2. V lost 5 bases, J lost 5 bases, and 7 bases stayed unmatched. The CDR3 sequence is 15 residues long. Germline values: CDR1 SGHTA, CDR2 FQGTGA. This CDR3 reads CASSKLAGERETQYF. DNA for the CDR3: TGTGCCAGCAGCAAACTAGCGGGAGAGCGGGAGACCCAGTACTTC.

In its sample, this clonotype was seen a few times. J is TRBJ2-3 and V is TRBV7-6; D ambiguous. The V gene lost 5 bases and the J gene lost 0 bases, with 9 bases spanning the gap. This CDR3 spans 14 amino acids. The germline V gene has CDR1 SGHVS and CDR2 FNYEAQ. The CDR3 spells CASSRAVSTDTQYF. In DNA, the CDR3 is TGTGCCAGCAGCCGGGCAGTGAGCACAGATACGCAGTATTTT.

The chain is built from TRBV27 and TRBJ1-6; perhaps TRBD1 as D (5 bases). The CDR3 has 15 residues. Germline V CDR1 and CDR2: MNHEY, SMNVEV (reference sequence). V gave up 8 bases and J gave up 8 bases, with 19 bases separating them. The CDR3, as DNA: TGTGCCAGCGGGGCGGAAGGGGTAATTGATTCACCCCTCCACTTT. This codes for CASGAEGVIDSPLHF.

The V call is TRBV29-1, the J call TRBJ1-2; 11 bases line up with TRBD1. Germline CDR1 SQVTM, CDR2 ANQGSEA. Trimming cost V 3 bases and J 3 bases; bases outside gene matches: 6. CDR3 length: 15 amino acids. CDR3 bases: TGCAGCGTTGATCGGGGGACAGGGGGAGACTATGGCTACACCTTC. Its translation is CSVDRGTGGDYGYTF.

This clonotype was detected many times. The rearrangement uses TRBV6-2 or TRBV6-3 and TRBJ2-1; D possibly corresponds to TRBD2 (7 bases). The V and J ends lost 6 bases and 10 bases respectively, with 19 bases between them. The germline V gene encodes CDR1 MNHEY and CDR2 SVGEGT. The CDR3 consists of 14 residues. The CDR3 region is CASRALGGAKEQFF. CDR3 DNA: TGTGCCAGCAGGGCCCTGGGGGGGGCAAAAGAGCAGTTCTTC.

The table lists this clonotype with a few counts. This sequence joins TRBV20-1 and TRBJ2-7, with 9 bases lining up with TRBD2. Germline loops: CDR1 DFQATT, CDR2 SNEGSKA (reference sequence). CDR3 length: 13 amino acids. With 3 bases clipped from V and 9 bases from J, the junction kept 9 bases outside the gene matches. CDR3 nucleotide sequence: TGCAGTGCTAGTGGACTGGCGGGAGGGGGGCAGTACTTC. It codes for CSASGLAGGGQYF.

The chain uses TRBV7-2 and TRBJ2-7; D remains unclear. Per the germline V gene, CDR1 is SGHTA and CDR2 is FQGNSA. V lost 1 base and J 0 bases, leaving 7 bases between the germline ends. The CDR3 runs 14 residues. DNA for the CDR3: TGTGCCAGCAGCTTAGACCGGTTCTCCTACGAGCAGTACTTC. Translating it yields CASSLDRFSYEQYF. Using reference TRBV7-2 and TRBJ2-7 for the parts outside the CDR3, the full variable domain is GAGVSQSPSNKVTEKGKDVELRCDPISGHTALYWYRQSLGQGLEFLIYFQGNSAPDKSGLPSDRFSAERTGGSVSTLTIQRTQQEDSAVYLCASSLDRFSYEQYFGPGTRLTVT.

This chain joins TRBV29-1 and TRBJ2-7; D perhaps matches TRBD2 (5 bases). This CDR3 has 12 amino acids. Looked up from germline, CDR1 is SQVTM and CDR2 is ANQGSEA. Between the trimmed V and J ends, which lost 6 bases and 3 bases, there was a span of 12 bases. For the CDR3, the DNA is TGCAGCGTGACGGGATCTAGCTACGAGCAGTACTTC. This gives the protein CSVTGSSYEQYF.

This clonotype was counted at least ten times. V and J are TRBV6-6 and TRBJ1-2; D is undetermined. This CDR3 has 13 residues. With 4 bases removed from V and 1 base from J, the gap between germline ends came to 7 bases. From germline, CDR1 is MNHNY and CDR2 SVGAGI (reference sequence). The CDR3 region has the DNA TGTGCCAGCAGTTTGGAGGATAACTATGGCTACACCTTC. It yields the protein CASSLEDNYGYTF.

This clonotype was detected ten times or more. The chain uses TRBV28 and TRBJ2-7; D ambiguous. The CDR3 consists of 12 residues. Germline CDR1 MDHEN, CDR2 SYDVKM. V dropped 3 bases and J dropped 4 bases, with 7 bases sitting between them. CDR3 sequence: CASSLTRYEQYF. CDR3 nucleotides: TGTGCCAGCAGTTTGACAAGATACGAGCAGTACTTC.